The 22 T cell receptor beta chains presented below share a single source sample, sequenced in a study of blood T cell repertoires in COVID-19 (TCRdb year 2020). The library was prepared using the immunoSEQ multiplex PCR assay. TCRdb stores this immuneACCESS table with in-frame sequences only. Part of the clones is absent; in the studies checked, under half of the shortfall reflects unresolved V genes, and no reason is known for the rest. This sample has roughly 380,000 clones in its table, and 70% to 90% of those were observed once. Of the sample, 1.5% to 1.9% falls within the top ten clones. The source material was peripheral blood. These receptors originate from a woman between 40 and 50 years old with COVID-19, enrolled during active disease.

This clone was detected only once. The J gene is TRBJ2-5, the V gene TRBV6-1; 7 bases fit TRBD1. With V trimmed by 2 bases and J by 1 base, 7 bases remained unmatched. The CDR3 is 16 residues long. Germline V gene sequence: CDR1 MNHNS, CDR2 SASEGT. The CDR3 protein is CASSELNRGTQETQYF. The CDR3 bases are TGTGCCAGCAGTGAACTGAACAGGGGAACCCAAGAGACCCAGTACTTC.

The chain combines TRBV4-3 with TRBJ1-5, with TRBD1 identical over 9 bases. V shed 3 bases, J shed 2 bases, and the junction held 2 bases outside the gene matches. CDR3 length: 15 amino acids. In germline, CDR1 is LGHNA, CDR2 YSLEER. CDR3 in DNA: TGCGCCAGCAGCCAGAGGACAGGGGGCAATCAGCCCCAGCATTTT. This gives the protein CASSQRTGGNQPQHF.

The chain combines TRBV5-4 with TRBJ2-3; 8 bases align to TRBD2. The J segment lost 1 base and the V segment lost 4 bases, leaving 2 bases of the junction unmatched. Germline V gene data show CDR1 as SGHNT and CDR2 as YYREEE (reference sequence). This CDR3 spans 14 amino acids. The CDR3 loop is CASSLAGRTDTQYF. CDR3 coding DNA: TGTGCCAGCAGCCTAGCGGGTCGCACAGATACGCAGTATTTT.

The chain is built from TRBV28 and TRBJ2-1; no clear D. The length of the CDR3 is 13 residues. In germline, CDR1 is MDHEN, CDR2 SYDVKM. V lost 2 bases and J 6 bases, leaving 8 bases between the germline ends. CDR3 loop: CASSLVHPNEQFF. In DNA form, the CDR3 reads TGTGCCAGCAGTTTAGTCCATCCCAATGAGCAGTTCTTC.

The chain joins TRBV19 to TRBJ1-6, with D hard to call. Germline assignment: CDR1 LNHDA and CDR2 SQIVND (reference sequence). V dropped 5 bases and J dropped 0 bases, with 11 bases sitting between them. This CDR3 has 16 residues. The CDR3 loop is CASSAPHLSYNSPLHF. DNA for the CDR3: TGTGCCAGTAGTGCCCCACACCTCTCCTATAATTCACCCCTCCACTTT.

The chain joins TRBV28 to TRBJ1-2, with 10 bases matching TRBD1. Germline trimming cut 4 bases from V and 3 bases from J; bases unmatched to any gene: 8. Germline lookup yields CDR1 MDHEN and CDR2 SYDVKM. CDR3 length: 16 amino acids. The CDR3: CASSSPSGTGDYGYTF. CDR3 in DNA: TGTGCCAGCAGTTCCCCCTCCGGGACAGGGGACTATGGCTACACCTTC.

In the case of this clone: Other DNA sequences in the sample encode the same CDR3. The gene calls are TRBV2 and TRBJ1-6; 8 bases map to TRBD1. Germline V gene data show CDR1 as SNHLY and CDR2 as FYNNEI. This CDR3 is 15 amino acids long. V lost 4 bases and J lost 5; bases outside the gene matches: 4. The CDR3 bases are TGTGCCAGCAGTGGACAGGGGACCGATAATTCACCCCTCCACTTT. Protein: CASSGQGTDNSPLHF.

The chain couples TRBV18 to TRBJ1-1; no clear D gene. CDR1 and CDR2 from the germline V gene are KGHSH and LQKENI. The V and J ends lost 0 bases and 2 bases respectively, with 10 bases between them. The CDR3 totals 15 residues. The CDR3 spells CASSPPLGDNTEAFF. The CDR3 coding sequence is TGTGCCAGCTCACCACCGTTGGGAGATAACACTGAAGCTTTCTTT.

The chain joins TRBV6-2 or TRBV6-3 to TRBJ2-5; D is undetermined. The germline CDR1 and CDR2 sequences are MNHEY and SVGEGT. The CDR3 is 15 residues long. V was shortened by 5 bases and J by 2 bases, with 15 bases between the two germline ends. The CDR3 DNA reads as TGTGCCAGCAGTACTCGACAAGCCGTACAAGAGACCCAGTACTTC. Residues: CASSTRQAVQETQYF.

Remarks on this clone: This CDR3 is also generated by other DNA sequences in the sample. The chain is built from TRBV28 and TRBJ1-2; D might be TRBD1 (6 bases). The V and J ends lost 5 bases and 8 bases respectively, with 12 bases between them. CDR1 is MDHEN and CDR2 is SYDVKM in the germline V gene. This CDR3 contains 12 residues. The CDR3 sequence: CASSLQGGGYTF. CDR3 DNA: TGTGCCAGCAGTCTACAGGGTGGCGGCTACACCTTC.

In this sample, this clone turned up a few times. The chain joins TRBV6-5 to TRBJ2-7; 9 positions agree with TRBD1. The CDR3 is 15 residues long. Looked up from germline, CDR1 is MNHEY and CDR2 is SVGAGI. The trim removed 0 bases at V and 4 bases at J, leaving 4 bases unmatched. The CDR3 here is CASSYSTGGWYEQYF. The CDR3 DNA is TGTGCCAGCAGTTACTCGACAGGGGGTTGGTACGAGCAGTACTTC.

The J gene is TRBJ2-1, the V gene TRBV7-3, with a possible D match to TRBD1 (5 bases). The CDR3 length is 15 residues. The germline V gene has CDR1 SGHTA and CDR2 FQGTGA. V lost 5 bases and J 2 bases, leaving 13 bases between the germline ends. CDR3 DNA: TGTGCCAGCAGCACCAAAGACAGAACCTACAATGAGCAGTTCTTC. It specifies CASSTKDRTYNEQFF.

The gene calls are TRBV7-2 and TRBJ2-2, with 9 bases lining up with TRBD1. The CDR3 contains 17 residues. V gave up 4 bases and J gave up 2 bases; unmatched junction bases: 8. CDR1 and CDR2 (germline): SGHTA, FQGNSA. The CDR3 nucleotides are TGTGCCAGCAGCTCGGGACAGGGTATTAGAAACACCGGGGAGCTGTTTTTT. Amino acid sequence: CASSSGQGIRNTGELFF.

The chain links TRBV18 to TRBJ2-7; D possibly corresponds to TRBD1 (6 bases). V dropped 10 bases and J dropped 3 bases, with 13 bases sitting between them. The CDR3 loop spans 12 amino acids. Germline CDR1 KGHSH, CDR2 LQKENI. The CDR3 region has the DNA TGTGCCACTTCGGGACACCTCTACGAGCAGTACTTC. Residues: CATSGHLYEQYF.

This chain connects TRBV19 to TRBJ1-2; perhaps TRBD1 as D (5 bases). Trimming cost V 0 bases and J 5 bases, with 7 bases left between them. Germline loops: CDR1 LNHDA, CDR2 SQIVND (reference sequence). This CDR3 contains 13 residues. The DNA for the CDR3 is TGTGCCAGTAGTATAGATGGGACTTATGGCTACACCTTC. It translates to CASSIDGTYGYTF.

J is TRBJ2-7 and V is TRBV7-9; D possibly corresponds to TRBD1 (6 bases). Germline CDR1 reads SEHNR; CDR2 reads FQNEAQ (reference sequence). The CDR3 sequence is 14 residues long. V was trimmed by 5 bases and J by 3 bases, leaving 14 bases between them. The CDR3: CASSPNGQFYEQYF. CDR3 DNA: TGTGCCAGCAGCCCCAACGGACAGTTCTACGAGCAGTACTTC.

The chain has TRBV6-2 or TRBV6-3 and TRBJ1-5; D unresolved. Germline V gene data show CDR1 as MNHEY and CDR2 as SVGEGT. The CDR3 is 13 amino acids. V was trimmed by 2 bases and J by 7 bases, leaving 9 bases between them. CDR3 sequence: CASSYVGEQPQHF. In DNA form, the CDR3 reads TGTGCCAGCAGTTACGTCGGGGAACAGCCCCAGCATTTT.

The chain links TRBV18 to TRBJ2-2; a weak D match, TRBD1 (6 bases). The CDR3 runs 15 residues. The V gene's germline CDR1 is KGHSH and CDR2 LQKENI. With 8 bases removed from V and 0 bases from J, the gap between germline ends came to 13 bases. The CDR3 sequence: CASTGTDANTGELFF. The CDR3 DNA follows: TGTGCCAGCACAGGGACCGACGCGAACACCGGGGAGCTGTTTTTT.

J is TRBJ1-3 and V is TRBV30; no clear D gene. This CDR3 has 14 amino acids. Germline assignment: CDR1 GTSNPN and CDR2 SVGIG (reference sequence). Trimming stripped 4 bases from V and 3 bases from J, with 13 bases between. The CDR3 region has the DNA TGTGCCTGGATGGCAGGAGGTTATGGAAACACCATATATTTT. Translation gives CAWMAGGYGNTIYF.

This chain's CDR3 is CASTLGLNNEQFF. CDR3 nucleotides: TGTGCCAGCACCTTGGGACTAAACAATGAGCAGTTCTTC. The V gene is TRBV6-6, the J gene TRBJ2-1; the match to TRBD2 covers 7 bases. CDR3 length equals 13 residues. V lost 7 bases, J lost 5 bases, and 5 bases stayed unmatched. Germline assignment: CDR1 MNHNY and CDR2 SVGAGI (reference sequence).

The chain uses TRBV3-1 (or the pseudogene TRBV3-2) and TRBJ1-1; D unclear. The CDR3 loop spans 14 amino acids. Per the germline V gene, CDR1 is LGHDT and CDR2 is YNNKEL (reference sequence). V was pared by 4 bases and J by 4 bases, with 13 bases between. In DNA form, the CDR3 reads TGTGCCAGCAGCCCCTTTCGGTACGGCACTGAAGCTTTCTTT. It specifies CASSPFRYGTEAFF.

Here the CDR3 reads CASTRGGSSYEQYF. The CDR3 DNA is TGTGCCAGCACCCGGGGGGGGAGCTCCTACGAGCAGTACTTC. The genes are TRBV7-2 and TRBJ2-7; TRBD2 aligns across 8 bases. This CDR3 region has 14 residues. The V gene's germline CDR1 is SGHTA and CDR2 FQGNSA. J gave up 0 bases and V 7 bases, and 5 bases lay outside the gene matches.